The 22 T cell receptor beta chains below all came from one sample that was sequenced in a study of T cell responses to AZD1222 COVID-19 vaccine (dated by TCRdb to about 2021). Library preparation employed the immunoSEQ multiplex PCR assay. Held by TCRdb, this immuneACCESS table contains in-frame sequences only and omits some clones. Under half of the omission traces to an unresolved V gene where checked; the cause of the rest is unknown. The sample data list 140,000 or so clones, and more than 85% of these were observed just once. The ten top clones hold around 12% of the sample. The time point label for this specimen denotes: sample from adult after SARS-CoV-2 infection, after symptom onset. This specimen consisted of peripheral blood, obtained after recovery from COVID-19. All receptors derive from an adult who had recovered from COVID-19.

This clone appeared a single time. The V and J genes are TRBV5-4 and TRBJ2-2; TRBD1 might be the D (6 bases). Germline values: CDR1 SGHNT, CDR2 YYREEE (reference sequence). The CDR3 runs to 15 residues. V dropped 0 bases and J dropped 4 bases, with 10 bases sitting between them. The CDR3, as DNA: TGTGCCAGCAGCTTGGCCACAGGGCCCACCGGGGAGCTGTTTTTT. Its translation is CASSLATGPTGELFF.

The chain is built from TRBV30 and TRBJ1-5, with no clear D. The V gene's germline CDR1 is GTSNPN and CDR2 SVGIG (reference sequence). This CDR3 has 13 residues. V dropped 2 bases and J dropped 4 bases, with 9 bases sitting between them. The CDR3 DNA is TGTGCCTGGAGTTCCTTAGGAAATCAGCCCCAGCATTTT. Its translation is CAWSSLGNQPQHF.

The chain's CDR3 is CASSSIAQEMNTEAFF. CDR3 nucleotide sequence: TGTGCCAGCAGCTCAATCGCCCAGGAGATGAACACTGAAGCTTTCTTT. The chain carries TRBV28 and TRBJ1-1; D ambiguous. The germline V gene has CDR1 MDHEN and CDR2 SYDVKM. V was clipped by 6 bases and J by 0 bases, with 17 bases between them. The CDR3 totals 16 residues.

This chain joins TRBV10-1 and TRBJ2-3; TRBD2 agrees at 12 bases. The CDR3 has 17 residues. Germline V gives CDR1 WNHNN, CDR2 SYGVQD (reference sequence). With 4 bases clipped from V and 5 bases from J, the junction kept 10 bases outside the gene matches. The CDR3: CASSGNRLAGAKDTQYF. The CDR3 bases are TGCGCCAGCAGTGGGAACAGACTAGCGGGAGCTAAAGATACGCAGTATTTT.

The CDR3 region is CASSLGGVLNTEAFF. DNA of the CDR3: TGCGCCAGCAGCTTGGGAGGGGTCCTTAACACTGAAGCTTTCTTT. The V call is TRBV5-1, the J call TRBJ1-1; D perhaps matches TRBD1 (5 bases). V lost 0 bases, J lost 2 bases, and 11 bases lay in between. CDR3 length equals 15 residues. The germline gives CDR1 SGHRS, CDR2 YFSETQ.

V and J are TRBV11-1 and TRBJ2-1; D might be TRBD2 (5 bases). This CDR3 region has 12 residues. The germline gives CDR1 SGHAT, CDR2 FQDESV (reference sequence). V dropped 5 bases and J dropped 6 bases, with 8 bases sitting between them. The CDR3 coding sequence is TGTGCCAGCAGCGCCGAGGGCAATGAGCAGTTCTTC. It translates to CASSAEGNEQFF. The variable domain in full, completed from reference TRBV11-1 and TRBJ2-1, reads EAEVAQSPRYKITEKSQAVAFWCDPISGHATLYWYRQILGQGPELLVQFQDESVVDDSQLPKDRFSAERLKGVDSTLKIQPAELGDSAMYLCASSAEGNEQFFGPGTRLTVL.

The chain employs TRBV5-4 and TRBJ2-7; 12 bases map to TRBD2. The germline CDR1 and CDR2 sequences are SGHNT and YYREEE (reference sequence). The length of the CDR3 is 14 residues. V shed 5 bases, J shed 4 bases, and the junction held 4 bases outside the gene matches. The CDR3 DNA reads TGTGCCAGCAGACTAGCGGGAGGTCCGTACGAGCAGTACTTC. Translated, it gives CASRLAGGPYEQYF.

The chain carries TRBV3-1 (or the pseudogene TRBV3-2) and TRBJ1-2; D is undetermined. Germline V lookup: CDR1 LGHDT, CDR2 YNNKEL (reference sequence). V dropped 0 bases and J dropped 2 bases, with 10 bases sitting between them. This CDR3 has 15 amino acids. The CDR3 sequence is CASSQEVSANYGYTF. The DNA for the CDR3 is TGTGCCAGCAGCCAAGAGGTTTCGGCAAACTATGGCTACACCTTC.

The chain employs TRBV27 and TRBJ2-1, with 9 bases matching TRBD1. V was pared by 5 bases and J by 8 bases, with 13 bases of the junction left unmatched. Germline assignment: CDR1 MNHEY and CDR2 SMNVEV (reference sequence). This CDR3 comprises 16 residues. The CDR3 loop reads CASSPGDRVRRDEQFF. The DNA of the CDR3 is TGTGCCAGCAGTCCAGGGGACAGGGTGAGACGGGATGAGCAGTTCTTC.

J is TRBJ1-3 and V is TRBV3-1 (or the pseudogene TRBV3-2); no definite D call. Germline CDR1 LGHDT, CDR2 YNNKEL (reference sequence). The CDR3 has 14 residues. Trimming took 1 base from V and 4 from J, leaving 8 bases between them. The CDR3 DNA reads TGTGCCAGCAGCCAAGGGGGTTTCGGAAACACCATATATTTT. Its protein is CASSQGGFGNTIYF.

The gene calls are TRBV9 and TRBJ2-7; D could derive from TRBD1 or TRBD2 (6 bases each). The CDR3 loop spans 15 amino acids. Germline assignment: CDR1 SGDLS and CDR2 YYNGEE. The V end was cut by 2 bases, the J end by 5 bases, with 17 bases between. The CDR3 loop is CASSVWGALGDEQYF. The CDR3 DNA follows: TGTGCCAGCAGCGTTTGGGGGGCCTTAGGCGACGAGCAGTACTTC.

The CDR3 region is CASSQGPLSNEQFF. CDR3 DNA sequence: TGCGCCAGCAGCCAAGGCCCACTAAGTAATGAGCAGTTCTTC. This chain joins TRBV4-1 and TRBJ2-1; D not certain. The V gene's germline CDR1 is MGHRA and CDR2 YSYEKL. The CDR3 extends over 14 amino acids. The V end was cut by 1 base, the J end by 7 bases, with 11 bases between.

The chain combines TRBV2 with TRBJ2-2; 7 bases are a match to TRBD2. The CDR3 totals 15 residues. Germline V gene data show CDR1 as SNHLY and CDR2 as FYNNEI. With V trimmed by 6 bases and J by 5 bases, 9 bases remained unmatched. The CDR3 DNA sequence: TGTGCCAGCAGAAGTCGCGGGAGATGGACCGGGGAGCTGTTTTTT. Translated, it gives CASRSRGRWTGELFF.

The CDR3 DNA sequence: TGTGCCAGCAGTCCTCCGGACGGACGCTATAATTCACCCCTCCACTTT. Protein sequence: CASSPPDGRYNSPLHF. V and J are TRBV28 and TRBJ1-6; D gene ambiguous. The V end lost 5 bases, the J end lost 3 bases, and 14 bases lay between the germline ends. CDR1 and CDR2 from the germline V gene are MDHEN and SYDVKM. The CDR3 is 16 residues long.

The chain is built from TRBV11-3 and TRBJ2-1; TRBD2 aligns across 8 bases. The ends lost 5 bases at V and 5 bases at J; junction bases unmatched: 14. The V gene's germline CDR1 is SGHNT and CDR2 YENEEA. This CDR3 region has 17 residues. CDR3 amino acids: CASSPRRGLGVDNEQFF. The CDR3 nucleotides read TGTGCCAGCAGCCCGCGCCGGGGACTAGGTGTCGACAATGAGCAGTTCTTC.

CDR3 sequence (DNA): TGTGCCAGCAGTTACTCGACAGGGTTTGAGTCCACTGAAGCTTTCTTT. Its protein is CASSYSTGFESTEAFF. This rearrangement joins TRBV6-5 to TRBJ1-1, with 7 positions matching TRBD1. Trimming at V came to 0 bases and at J to 4 bases, leaving 8 bases not matched to a gene. Germline values: CDR1 MNHEY, CDR2 SVGAGI. The CDR3 is 16 amino acids.

V is TRBV24-1 and J is TRBJ2-1; 9 nucleotides match TRBD2. The CDR3 runs 17 residues. Germline V CDR1 and CDR2: KGHDR, SFDVKD. V lost 2 bases and J lost 2; bases outside the gene matches: 6. CDR3 DNA sequence: TGTGCCACCAGTGATTCCCAAGCGGGAGGTGCCTACAATGAGCAGTTCTTC. Protein sequence: CATSDSQAGGAYNEQFF.

This clone was seen only a few times. V usage is TRBV4-2 and J usage is TRBJ2-3, with TRBD2 identical over 14 bases. Germline values: CDR1 LGHNA, CDR2 YNFKEQ. This CDR3 is built from 16 residues. Germline trimming cut 4 bases from V and 4 bases from J; bases unmatched to any gene: 4. The CDR3 protein is CASSPGTSGSPDTQYF. The CDR3 DNA is TGTGCCAGCAGCCCCGGGACTAGCGGGAGTCCAGATACGCAGTATTTT.

The chain carries TRBV29-1 and TRBJ2-7; 8 bases fit TRBD1. The germline V gene has CDR1 SQVTM and CDR2 ANQGSEA. V dropped 6 bases and J dropped 1; count of bases not matched to a gene: 5. CDR3 size: 13 residues. As DNA, the CDR3 is TGCAGCGTGCAGGGGGCGGCATCCTACGAGCAGTACTTC. It translates to CSVQGAASYEQYF.

V and J are TRBV18 and TRBJ2-1, with D possibly matching TRBD2 (5 bases). The V end was cut by 5 bases, the J end by 4 bases, with 15 bases between. The CDR3 runs to 15 residues. Germline CDR1 KGHSH, CDR2 LQKENI. The CDR3: CASSYSAGTYNEQFF. In DNA, the CDR3 is TGTGCCAGCTCATATTCCGCGGGTACTTACAATGAGCAGTTCTTC. Combining the CDR3 with reference TRBV18 and TRBJ2-1 gives the whole variable domain NAGVMQNPRHLVRRRGQEARLRCSPMKGHSHVYWYRQLPEEGLKFMVYLQKENIIDESGMPKERFSAEFPKEGPSILRIQQVVRGDSAAYFCASSYSAGTYNEQFFGPGTRLTVL.

The chain has TRBV28 and TRBJ1-5, with 10 bases lining up with TRBD1. The V segment lost 5 bases and the J segment 6 bases; nucleotides outside the gene matches: 7. The CDR3 runs 15 residues. Germline CDR1 and CDR2: MDHEN and SYDVKM. The CDR3 DNA reads as TGTGCCAGCAGTACCGGACAGGGGGTTGGTCAGCCCCAGCATTTT. It is translated as CASSTGQGVGQPQHF. The entire variable domain, with the rest obtained from reference TRBV28 and TRBJ1-5, is as follows: DVKVTQSSRYLVKRTGEKVFLECVQDMDHENMFWYRQDPGLGLRLIYFSYDVKMKEKGDIPEGYSVSREKKERFSLILESASTNQTSMYLCASSTGQGVGQPQHFGDGTRLSIL.

The DNA for the CDR3 is TGTGCCAGCGGCCCGGGGGTTCTGGGCTACACCTTC. This gives the protein CASGPGVLGYTF. The V and J genes are TRBV9 and TRBJ1-2; TRBD1 is a possible D gene (5 bases). The CDR3 is 12 residues long. Germline V lookup: CDR1 SGDLS, CDR2 YYNGEE. The V and J ends lost 7 bases and 8 bases respectively, with 15 bases between them.